These 21 T cell receptor beta chains came from one sample sequenced in a study of blood T cell repertoires in COVID-19. Clones were sequenced by immunoSEQ multiplex PCR, and TCRdb holds only the in-frame ones, with some missing. The table includes around 140,000 clones, more than 85% detected once. Sequencing used peripheral blood. These receptors were obtained from a man in his 60s with COVID-19, enrolled during active disease.

Written as DNA, the CDR3 is TGTGCCAGCAGTTTTGGAGCAAACACTGAAGCTTTCTTT. Its translation: CASSFGANTEAFF. This chain connects TRBV12-3 or TRBV12-4 to TRBJ1-1; D is ambiguous. Trimming removed 3 bases at V and 2 bases at J, with 7 bases between. CDR3 length equals 13 residues.

The chain recombines TRBV19 with TRBJ1-2; D perhaps matches TRBD1 (5 bases). CDR1 and CDR2 from the germline V gene are LNHDA and SQIVND (reference sequence). This CDR3 contains 13 residues. V dropped 10 bases and J dropped 4 bases, with 16 bases sitting between them. In nucleotides, the CDR3 is TGTGCCACCCAAAGTCGGGGGATCTATGGCTACACCTTC. Encoded protein: CATQSRGIYGYTF.

The chain is built from TRBV7-2 and TRBJ2-1, with 8 bases identical to TRBD1. V was clipped by 5 bases and J by 6 bases; unmatched bases: 6. There are 14 residues in the CDR3. Germline lookup yields CDR1 SGHTA and CDR2 FQGNSA. DNA for the CDR3: TGTGCCAGCAGCGCCGGACAGGGTTCCAATGAGCAGTTCTTC. It is translated as CASSAGQGSNEQFF.

Note on this clone: At one end, the junction sequence differs from germline, possibly due to a read error. The chain uses TRBV6-6 and TRBJ2-7, with 10 positions matching TRBD2. The CDR3 consists of 15 residues. In germline, CDR1 is MNHNY, CDR2 SVGAGI (reference sequence). For the CDR3, the DNA is TGTGCCAGCAGCCCCGTAGCGGGGGGCTCCCACGAGCAGTACTTC. It specifies CASSPVAGGSHEQYF.

V and J are TRBV28 and TRBJ2-1; 9 bases match TRBD2. CDR3 length equals 14 residues. Unmatched junction bases numbered 8, after V lost 6 bases and J lost 8 bases. The germline CDR1 and CDR2 sequences are MDHEN and SYDVKM. CDR3 region: CASRDPGLAYEQFF. Written as DNA, the CDR3 is TGTGCCAGCAGAGATCCGGGACTAGCATATGAGCAGTTCTTC.

The genes are TRBV6-1 and TRBJ1-2; 11 nucleotides match TRBD1. With 3 bases clipped from V and 4 bases from J, the junction kept 7 bases outside the gene matches. Germline V gene lookup returns CDR1 MNHNS and CDR2 SASEGT. The CDR3 consists of 16 residues. This CDR3 is CASSDWTGGRAYGYTF. The CDR3 DNA reads TGTGCCAGCAGTGACTGGACAGGGGGCAGGGCCTATGGCTACACCTTC.

This chain uses TRBV14 with TRBJ1-5; TRBD1 might be the D (5 bases). Germline CDR1 is SGHDN and CDR2 is FVKESK. The V gene lost 3 bases and the J gene lost 6 bases, with 18 bases spanning the gap. This CDR3 comprises 16 residues. DNA for the CDR3: TGTGCCAGCAGCCACCCCTGGGGGGGAAGGGGTCAGCCCCAGCATTTT. Translating it yields CASSHPWGGRGQPQHF.

The V and J genes are TRBV27 and TRBJ2-7, with 9 bases that match TRBD1. CDR3 length: 17 amino acids. The V segment lost 6 bases and the J segment 5 bases; nucleotides outside the gene matches: 17. Germline V lookup: CDR1 MNHEY, CDR2 SMNVEV (reference sequence). The CDR3 is CASRPRPPGQGFHEQYF. In DNA form, the CDR3 reads TGTGCCAGCAGGCCCCGGCCCCCGGGACAGGGTTTCCACGAGCAGTACTTC.

This chain uses TRBV20-1 with TRBJ1-4; D is uncertain. The CDR3 extends over 11 amino acids. V gave up 3 bases and J gave up 7 bases, with 6 bases separating them. CDR1 and CDR2 (germline): DFQATT, SNEGSKA (reference sequence). This CDR3 is CSARVAEKLFF. The CDR3 DNA reads as TGCAGTGCTAGGGTGGCTGAAAAACTGTTTTTT.

This chain links TRBV10-1 with TRBJ2-1; 7 bases align to TRBD2. In germline, CDR1 is WNHNN, CDR2 SYGVQD (reference sequence). V shed 5 bases, J shed 5 bases, and the junction held 6 bases outside the gene matches. The CDR3 is 14 residues long. The CDR3: CASSFSGPNNEQFF. The CDR3 region has the DNA TGCGCCAGCAGTTTTAGCGGGCCGAACAATGAGCAGTTCTTC.

J is TRBJ2-5 and V is TRBV19, with TRBD1 identical over 10 bases. The CDR3 spans 15 residues. The germline V gene encodes CDR1 LNHDA and CDR2 SQIVND (reference sequence). Trimming at V came to 5 bases and at J to 7 bases, leaving 10 bases not matched to a gene. The CDR3 loop reads CASSARWDRGGTQYF. In DNA form, the CDR3 reads TGTGCCAGTAGTGCCCGGTGGGACAGGGGAGGGACCCAGTACTTC.

The chain combines TRBV7-3 with TRBJ2-5; possible D gene TRBD2, 6 bases. Trimming cost V 5 bases and J 0 bases, with 7 bases left between them. The germline gives CDR1 SGHTA, CDR2 FQGTGA. The CDR3 has 13 amino acids. In DNA form, the CDR3 reads TGTGCCAGCAGCCGGGACTACCAAGAGACCCAGTACTTC. It is translated as CASSRDYQETQYF.

The J gene is TRBJ2-1, the V gene TRBV5-1, with D possibly matching TRBD2 (7 bases). The V and J ends lost 0 bases and 8 bases respectively, with 18 bases between them. The germline V gene encodes CDR1 SGHRS and CDR2 YFSETQ. This CDR3 is built from 16 residues. The CDR3 DNA follows: TGCGCCAGCAGCTTGGAAGCAGGGGCGGGGGTCGATGAGCAGTTCTTC. Protein: CASSLEAGAGVDEQFF.

A few counts support this clone. The chain recombines TRBV12-3 or TRBV12-4 with TRBJ2-3; D remains ambiguous. The CDR3 extends over 11 amino acids. V shed 5 bases and J shed 6 bases, with 6 bases lying between them. The CDR3 spells CASSVLDTQYF. CDR3 nucleotide sequence: TGTGCCAGCAGTGTTCTGGATACGCAGTATTTT.

The chain joins TRBV7-2 to TRBJ1-1, with TRBD1 as a possible D gene (5 bases). The CDR3 loop spans 15 amino acids. The germline V gene encodes CDR1 SGHTA and CDR2 FQGNSA. The V and J ends lost 0 bases and 3 bases respectively, with 11 bases between them. CDR3 sequence: CASSLAPRADTEAFF. The CDR3 DNA reads as TGTGCCAGCAGCTTAGCCCCCAGGGCGGACACTGAAGCTTTCTTT.

The chain has TRBV10-3 and TRBJ1-5, with D possibly matching TRBD1 (5 bases). V was trimmed by 0 bases and J by 9 bases, leaving 18 bases between them. In germline, CDR1 is ENHRY, CDR2 SYGVKD. This CDR3 has 16 residues. CDR3 in amino acids: CAISESGGALVRPQHF. The CDR3 DNA follows: TGTGCCATCAGTGAGTCGGGCGGGGCCCTCGTGAGGCCCCAGCATTTT.

This chain joins TRBV29-1 and TRBJ2-2, with a tentative D call TRBD1 (6 bases). V dropped 7 bases and J dropped 1 base, with 10 bases sitting between them. Germline-derived CDR1 and CDR2 are SQVTM and ANQGSEA. This CDR3 spans 13 amino acids. In nucleotides, the CDR3 is TGCAGCGGGGACACGGGGAACACCGGGGAGCTGTTTTTT. It codes for CSGDTGNTGELFF.

This sequence joins TRBV19 and TRBJ2-6; D may be TRBD1 (8 bases). V gave up 5 bases and J gave up 11 bases, with 19 bases separating them. Germline V gene lookup returns CDR1 LNHDA and CDR2 SQIVND (reference sequence). There are 15 residues in the CDR3. The CDR3 spells CASSAYRGGSDVLTF. The CDR3 nucleotides are TGTGCCAGTAGTGCCTACAGGGGGGGCTCTGACGTCCTGACTTTC.

This chain uses TRBV6-5 with TRBJ1-2; 8 nucleotides agree with TRBD1. There are 13 residues in the CDR3. CDR1 and CDR2 from the germline V gene are MNHEY and SVGAGI. J lost 7 bases, V lost 6 bases, and 7 bases had no gene match. Here the CDR3 DNA reads TGTGCCAGCAGGGACAGGGTGAGAGCTGGCTACACCTTC. Its protein product is CASRDRVRAGYTF.

The chain joins TRBV6-5 to TRBJ1-2, with a possible D match to TRBD1 (6 bases). This CDR3 has 15 amino acids. Looked up from germline, CDR1 is MNHEY and CDR2 is SVGAGI. Trimming removed 0 bases from V and 6 bases from J, with 14 bases in between. The CDR3, as DNA: TGTGCCAGCAGTTACTCCCGACCAGCAGGGGATGGCTACACCTTC. Its translation: CASSYSRPAGDGYTF.

This chain connects TRBV5-1 to TRBJ1-2; D is unresolved. Germline CDR1 reads SGHRS; CDR2 reads YFSETQ. The V gene lost 3 bases and the J gene lost 4 bases, with 10 bases spanning the gap. The CDR3 spans 13 residues. Here the CDR3 reads CASSSGSPYGYTF. For the CDR3, the DNA is TGCGCCAGCAGCTCGGGTAGCCCCTATGGCTACACCTTC.